A single sample gave rise to the 32 T cell receptor beta chains below, sequenced in a study of cytomegalovirus exposure and HLA in healthy donors. Researchers ran the PCR with 60 Vbeta and 13 Jbeta primers. Here immunoSEQ multiplex PCR was the method, and the copy in TCRdb shows in-frame clones only, minus some. The data contain some 130,000 clones, approximately 68% of them singletons. Sequencing input: PBMCs. The receptors were sampled from a man younger than 40 in good health and CMV-seropositive.

This clone was counted between two and nine times. This chain connects TRBV2 to TRBJ1-2; D call uncertain. The V and J ends lost 2 bases and 0 bases respectively, with 7 bases between them. Germline CDR1 and CDR2: SNHLY and FYNNEI. The CDR3 has 14 amino acids. The CDR3 loop is CASSENSSNYGYTF. For the CDR3, the DNA is TGTGCCAGCAGTGAAAACAGCTCTAACTATGGCTACACCTTC.

The chain is built from TRBV29-1 and TRBJ1-1, with D perhaps TRBD1 (5 bases). The CDR3 covers 13 residues. V lost 6 bases and J 1 base, leaving 12 bases between the germline ends. Germline assignment: CDR1 SQVTM and CDR2 ANQGSEA. CDR3 nucleotides: TGCAGCGTGGCCAGGGAGGAGAACACTGAAGCTTTCTTT. Its translation: CSVAREENTEAFF.

The chain uses TRBV4-2 and TRBJ1-5; D is possibly TRBD1 (6 bases). Trimming removed 0 bases at V and 2 bases at J, with 8 bases between. CDR1 is LGHNA and CDR2 is YNFKEQ in the germline V gene. CDR3 length: 15 residues. As DNA, the CDR3 is TGTGCCAGCAGCCAAGAGCGGACAGGCAATCAGCCCCAGCATTTT. Translating it yields CASSQERTGNQPQHF.

The rearrangement joins TRBV30 to TRBJ1-1; no reliable D call. The germline V and J ends were trimmed by 5 bases and 0 bases, with 10 bases remaining between them. Germline V gives CDR1 GTSNPN, CDR2 SVGIG (reference sequence). This CDR3 spans 13 amino acids. DNA of the CDR3: TGTGCCTGGGCGCATATCATGAACACTGAAGCTTTCTTT. It is translated as CAWAHIMNTEAFF.

The chain carries TRBV9 and TRBJ2-3, with D hard to call. The CDR3 spans 12 residues. Trimming removed 5 bases from V and 2 bases from J, with 6 bases in between. CDR1 is SGDLS, CDR2 YYNGEE, per germline. The DNA of the CDR3 is TGTGCCAGCAGTCTGGCCACAGATACGCAGTATTTT. Protein product: CASSLATDTQYF. Supplemented by reference TRBV9 and TRBJ2-3, the full variable domain reads DSGVTQTPKHLITATGQRVTLRCSPRSGDLSVYWYQQSLDQGLQFLIQYYNGEERAKGNILERFSAQQFPDLHSELNLSSLELGDSALYFCASSLATDTQYFGPGTRLTVL.

The chain uses TRBV12-5 and TRBJ2-5, with D tentatively TRBD1 (6 bases). There are 15 residues in the CDR3. Between the trimmed V and J ends, which lost 5 bases and 1 base, there was a span of 14 bases. The germline V gene encodes CDR1 LGHNT and CDR2 FRNRAP. The CDR3: CASGDRLGGQETQYF. Written as DNA, the CDR3 is TGTGCTAGTGGTGACAGGTTAGGGGGCCAAGAGACCCAGTACTTC.

This clone was counted a single time. The sample contains more than one DNA sequence encoding this CDR3. This chain connects TRBV5-1 to TRBJ2-5, with TRBD2 identical over 8 bases. This CDR3 is built from 16 residues. V shed 2 bases, J shed 5 bases, and the junction held 11 bases outside the gene matches. Germline V lookup: CDR1 SGHRS, CDR2 YFSETQ. CDR3 coding DNA: TGCGCCAGCAGCTTACCCAGCGGGAGAAGCCGGGAGACCCAGTACTTC. This sequence encodes CASSLPSGRSRETQYF.

This clone showed up just a few times. The V and J genes are TRBV4-2 and TRBJ2-4; 8 nucleotides line up with TRBD2. This CDR3 contains 15 residues. CDR1 is LGHNA and CDR2 is YNFKEQ in the germline V gene. Trimming cost V 0 bases and J 7 bases; bases outside gene matches: 5. The CDR3 nucleotides are TGTGCCAGCAGCCAAGAAGAAGCGGGAGATAACATTCAGTACTTC. Its translation is CASSQEEAGDNIQYF.

The V gene is TRBV18, the J gene TRBJ2-3; possibly TRBD2 for D (5 bases). This CDR3 is built from 13 residues. The V gene lost 8 bases and the J gene lost 6 bases, with 15 bases spanning the gap. Germline CDR1 is KGHSH and CDR2 is LQKENI. The CDR3, as DNA: TGTGCCAGCCGATCCGGGGTAACGGATACGCAGTATTTT. Encoded protein: CASRSGVTDTQYF.

The chain combines TRBV19 with TRBJ2-3; 7 bases match TRBD1. The CDR3 spans 13 residues. V gave up 6 bases and J gave up 1 base; unmatched junction bases: 1. CDR1 is LNHDA and CDR2 is SQIVND in the germline V gene (reference sequence). Here the CDR3 reads CASRDRGTDTQYF. The CDR3 DNA reads as TGTGCCAGTAGAGACAGGGGCACAGATACGCAGTATTTT.

This sequence joins TRBV7-8 and TRBJ1-4; D uncertain. The CDR3 covers 17 residues. The V end was cut by 0 bases, the J end by 0 bases, with 11 bases between. Germline values: CDR1 SGHVS, CDR2 FQNEAQ. CDR3 sequence reads: CASSLAAYGTTNEKLFF. The DNA of the CDR3 is TGTGCCAGCAGCTTAGCCGCGTACGGGACAACTAATGAAAAACTGTTTTTT.

The chain joins TRBV5-1 to TRBJ1-2; tentative D call: TRBD1 (5 bases). Deletions cut 2 bases from V and 3 bases from J, with 11 bases between. CDR1 is SGHRS, CDR2 YFSETQ, per germline. CDR3 length: 14 amino acids. For the CDR3, the DNA is TGCGCCAGCAGCTTCGGGGGTTCCGACTATGGCTACACCTTC. Protein product: CASSFGGSDYGYTF.

The chain uses TRBV7-2 and TRBJ2-2, with 9 bases fitting TRBD1. Germline V gives CDR1 SGHTA, CDR2 FQGNSA. The CDR3 has 15 residues. V lost 2 bases to trimming and J lost 6 bases; unmatched junction nucleotides: 4. The CDR3 sequence is CASSLRTGGPGELFF. In nucleotides, the CDR3 is TGTGCCAGCAGCTTACGAACAGGGGGCCCCGGGGAGCTGTTTTTT.

The gene calls are TRBV9 and TRBJ2-6; 11 bases align to TRBD1. The V gene end was trimmed by 4 bases and the J gene end by 3 bases; junction bases not matched to a gene: 6. CDR1 and CDR2 (germline): SGDLS, YYNGEE. This CDR3 has 17 residues. The CDR3 sequence is CASSPGTGGVGANVLTF. The CDR3 DNA sequence: TGTGCCAGCAGCCCCGGGACAGGGGGGGTTGGGGCCAACGTCCTGACTTTC.

The chain links TRBV5-4 to TRBJ1-2; D may be TRBD1 (5 bases). The V end lost 1 base, the J end lost 8 bases, and 9 bases lay between the germline ends. Germline V lookup: CDR1 SGHNT, CDR2 YYREEE (reference sequence). The CDR3 contains 12 residues. In DNA, the CDR3 is TGTGCCAGCAGCTTGCTCAGGGCCGGCTACACCTTC. Translating gives CASSLLRAGYTF.

This rearrangement joins TRBV7-9 to TRBJ2-1; D may be TRBD2 (6 bases). V lost 0 bases, J lost 2 bases, and 14 bases lay in between. The CDR3 runs to 17 residues. CDR1 is SEHNR and CDR2 is FQNEAQ in the germline V gene (reference sequence). In nucleotides, the CDR3 is TGTGCCAGCAGCTTAGCGGGGACGGGGGTGACCTACAATGAGCAGTTCTTC. Translated: CASSLAGTGVTYNEQFF.

The gene calls are TRBV7-9 and TRBJ1-1; tentative D call: TRBD1 (6 bases). This CDR3 has 14 residues. Germline V gene sequence: CDR1 SEHNR, CDR2 FQNEAQ (reference sequence). Trimming took 7 bases from V and 7 from J, leaving 19 bases between them. CDR3 in DNA: TGTGCCAGCAAGGTCACCCCAGGGGATGGTGAAGCTTTCTTT. Residues: CASKVTPGDGEAFF.

V and J are TRBV10-1 and TRBJ2-3; TRBD2 agrees at 9 bases. Germline CDR1 WNHNN, CDR2 SYGVQD (reference sequence). V lost 4 bases and J lost 2; bases outside the gene matches: 13. The CDR3 contains 18 residues. CDR3 bases: TGCGCCAGCAGTGGGTCACCAGGAGCGGGAGGATACACAGATACGCAGTATTTT. It codes for CASSGSPGAGGYTDTQYF.

This rearrangement joins TRBV10-3 to TRBJ1-1; TRBD1 agrees at 9 bases. The germline V gene has CDR1 ENHRY and CDR2 SYGVKD. The CDR3 is made up of 11 amino acids. V gave up 10 bases and J gave up 10 bases; unmatched junction bases: 7. The DNA for the CDR3 is TGTGCCACCAGGGGACAGGGCGTAGCTTTCTTT. Protein: CATRGQGVAFF.

This clone has a handful of counts. The J gene is TRBJ1-1, the V gene TRBV29-1; 7 bases match TRBD1. The V gene's germline CDR1 is SQVTM and CDR2 ANQGSEA. The CDR3 extends over 16 amino acids. Losses at the gene ends were 0 bases for V and 1 base for J; bases not matched to a gene: 8. The CDR3 DNA follows: TGCAGCGTTGAAGATCAACACAGGACAGGGAACACTGAAGCTTTCTTT. Protein sequence: CSVEDQHRTGNTEAFF.

The chain employs TRBV19 and TRBJ2-4; TRBD1 agrees at 9 bases. The germline CDR1 and CDR2 sequences are LNHDA and SQIVND (reference sequence). J gave up 9 bases and V 5 bases, and 11 bases lay outside the gene matches. The CDR3 consists of 15 residues. CDR3 coding DNA: TGTGCCAGTAGTGGTACATCCGGGACAGGGAGCATTCAGTACTTC. This codes for CASSGTSGTGSIQYF.

This clone has only a few counts. CDR3 coding DNA: TGCGCCAGCAGCTCAAGACTAGCGGGAGGCCAGGAGCAGTACTTC. Residues: CASSSRLAGGQEQYF. The chain joins TRBV4-1 to TRBJ2-7; 13 bases map to TRBD2. V was clipped by 5 bases and J by 7 bases; unmatched bases: 8. The CDR3 spans 15 residues. The germline V gene has CDR1 MGHRA and CDR2 YSYEKL.

The chain uses TRBV9 and TRBJ2-1, with TRBD1 as a possible D gene (5 bases). The CDR3 is made up of 14 amino acids. The V and J ends lost 0 bases and 10 bases respectively, with 14 bases between them. Germline V lookup: CDR1 SGDLS, CDR2 YYNGEE. The CDR3 is CASSVAMKGHEQFF. CDR3 in DNA: TGTGCCAGCAGCGTAGCTATGAAGGGGCACGAGCAGTTCTTC.

This clone showed up just a few times. V gene TRBV7-6 combines with J gene TRBJ2-7, with D possibly matching TRBD2 (5 bases). The V end was cut by 5 bases, the J end by 5 bases, with 16 bases between. This CDR3 comprises 14 residues. The germline V gene encodes CDR1 SGHVS and CDR2 FNYEAQ. The CDR3 loop is CASSLTGMVDEQYF. The CDR3 DNA sequence: TGTGCCAGCAGCCTCACCGGGATGGTAGACGAGCAGTACTTC.

The chain is built from TRBV2 and TRBJ1-5, with 10 positions matching TRBD1. Unmatched junction bases numbered 7, after V lost 5 bases and J lost 6 bases. Germline values: CDR1 SNHLY, CDR2 FYNNEI. This CDR3 has 15 amino acids. The CDR3 DNA is TGTGCCAGCAGTCAGTCGACAGGGGGCGTTCAGCCCCAGCATTTT. This translates into CASSQSTGGVQPQHF.

A word on this clone: The junction shows a germline mismatch at one end, possibly a read error. The sample has other DNA sequences that encode this CDR3 too. The V call is TRBV4-1, the J call TRBJ1-1; D remains ambiguous. Germline CDR1 MGHRA, CDR2 YSYEKL. This CDR3 is 15 amino acids long. The CDR3 is CASSQERVEWTEAFF. For the CDR3, the DNA is TGCGCCAGCAGCCAAGAGAGGGTAGAATGGACTGAAGCCTTCTTT.

In DNA form, the CDR3 reads TGCGCCAGCAGCTTGACCGACTTAGCGGGAGTTCTGTACGAGCAGTACTTC. Translation: CASSLTDLAGVLYEQYF. The chain combines TRBV5-1 with TRBJ2-7; 9 positions match TRBD2. Germline lookup yields CDR1 SGHRS and CDR2 YFSETQ. This CDR3 region has 17 residues. V lost 1 base and J lost 4; bases outside the gene matches: 12.

The V gene is TRBV7-9, the J gene TRBJ2-5, with a weak D call TRBD1 (5 bases). From germline, CDR1 is SEHNR and CDR2 FQNEAQ (reference sequence). V was cut by 6 bases and J by 2 bases, with 16 bases left in between. This CDR3 has 15 residues. CDR3 sequence reads: CASSSTRRAQETQYF. As DNA, the CDR3 is TGTGCCAGCAGTTCCACACGCAGGGCACAAGAGACCCAGTACTTC. The whole variable domain, remainder taken from reference TRBV7-9 and TRBJ2-5, is DTGVSQNPRHKITKRGQNVTFRCDPISEHNRLYWYRQTLGQGPEFLTYFQNEAQLEKSRLLSDRFSAERPKGSFSTLEIQRTEQGDSAMYLCASSSTRRAQETQYFGPGTRLLVL.

This clone has only one observation. V and J are TRBV5-1 and TRBJ2-1, with TRBD2 matching 10 bases. The CDR3 contains 14 residues. The J segment lost 8 bases and the V segment lost 3 bases, leaving 5 bases of the junction unmatched. Germline lookup yields CDR1 SGHRS and CDR2 YFSETQ. The CDR3 DNA reads TGCGCCAGCAGCTCTACTAGCGGGACTCATGAGCAGTTCTTC. This translates into CASSSTSGTHEQFF.

The chain is built from TRBV27 and TRBJ2-6; weak D call: TRBD1 (6 bases). Germline V gene data show CDR1 as MNHEY and CDR2 as SMNVEV (reference sequence). With 6 bases removed from V and 0 bases from J, the gap between germline ends came to 9 bases. CDR3 length: 15 residues. The CDR3 DNA follows: TGTGCCAGCAGCTGGGGACACTCTGGGGCCAACGTCCTGACTTTC. Protein product: CASSWGHSGANVLTF.

The chain links TRBV5-1 to TRBJ2-6; possible D gene TRBD1, 6 bases. V lost 4 bases to trimming and J lost 1 base, with 9 bases between them. The germline gives CDR1 SGHRS, CDR2 YFSETQ. The CDR3 has 15 amino acids. CDR3 DNA sequence: TGCGCCAGCAGCAGTACAGGGTCTGGGGCCAACGTCCTGACTTTC. Amino acid sequence: CASSSTGSGANVLTF.

The rearrangement uses TRBV7-3 and TRBJ2-5, with 10 bases aligning to TRBD1. The CDR3 length is 14 residues. Germline CDR1 SGHTA, CDR2 FQGTGA. The V and J ends lost 6 bases and 5 bases, in that order; junction bases with no gene match: 6. The CDR3 bases are TGTGCCAGCAGTCGGACAGGGGGGCGTGAGACCCAGTACTTC. This translates into CASSRTGGRETQYF.